One sample yielded the 26 T cell receptor beta chains listed below, sequenced in a study of CD4+ T cells in melanoma (dated by TCRdb to 2021 to 2024). Libraries were prepared through the immunoSEQ multiplex PCR assay. TCRdb limited this immuneACCESS table to in-frame rearrangements with V and J called. A share of clones is missing; checked studies link under half to unresolved V genes, and the rest is unexplained. The sample has about 140,000 clones on record, about nine tenths of them singletons. The ten most abundant clones make up more than 1.5% of the sample. All receptors derive from a human donor with melanoma.

The rearrangement joins TRBV2 to TRBJ1-5; a weak D match, TRBD1 (5 bases). Trimming removed 4 bases from V and 1 base from J, with 11 bases in between. Germline V gene sequence: CDR1 SNHLY, CDR2 FYNNEI. The CDR3 contains 15 residues. DNA of the CDR3: TGTGCCAGCAGTGCGGGCGGGGCGAGCAATCAGCCCCAGCATTTT. Amino acids: CASSAGGASNQPQHF. The full variable domain, rest sourced from reference TRBV2 and TRBJ1-5, is EPEVTQTPSHQVTQMGQEVILRCVPISNHLYFYWYRQILGQKVEFLVSFYNNEISEKSEIFDDQFSVERPDGSNFTLKIRSTKLEDSAMYFCASSAGGASNQPQHFGDGTRLSIL.

The CDR3 region is CASSLGFQGNTGELFF. The DNA of the CDR3 is TGCGCCAGCAGCTTGGGCTTCCAGGGTAACACCGGGGAGCTGTTTTTT. The chain employs TRBV5-1 and TRBJ2-2, with a tentative D call TRBD1 (5 bases). CDR3 length: 16 amino acids. Between the trimmed V and J ends, which lost 0 bases and 2 bases, there was a span of 11 bases. Germline V lookup: CDR1 SGHRS, CDR2 YFSETQ.

The rearrangement links TRBV6-5 to TRBJ2-5; D ambiguous. CDR3 length: 13 residues. Germline V gives CDR1 MNHEY, CDR2 SVGAGI. V was pared by 0 bases and J by 4 bases, with 6 bases between. The CDR3 coding sequence is TGTGCCAGCAGTTACTCCTGGGCAGAGACCCAGTACTTC. Its protein is CASSYSWAETQYF.

The chain is built from TRBV7-2 and TRBJ2-1, with 11 bases identical to TRBD1. CDR3 size: 16 residues. From germline, CDR1 is SGHTA and CDR2 FQGNSA. V trimming: 4 bases; J trimming: 4 bases; junction bases outside the gene matches: 6. CDR3 DNA: TGTGCCAGCAGCTCCTCCGGGACAGGGGGGTACAATGAGCAGTTCTTC. Translated, it gives CASSSSGTGGYNEQFF.

The genes are TRBV6-1 and TRBJ1-3; D might be TRBD1 (5 bases). V was trimmed by 6 bases and J by 0 bases, leaving 12 bases between them. This CDR3 has 15 amino acids. CDR1 and CDR2 (germline): MNHNS, SASEGT. The CDR3, as DNA: TGTGCCAGCAGCCAGGGTGGAGCCTCTGGAAACACCATATATTTT. It yields the protein CASSQGGASGNTIYF.

The DNA of the CDR3 is TGTGCCAGCAACCGGGGGACGGACGGCTATGGCTACACCTTC. Residues: CASNRGTDGYGYTF. This chain joins TRBV2 and TRBJ1-2, with D possibly matching TRBD1 (5 bases). This CDR3 comprises 14 residues. CDR1 is SNHLY, CDR2 FYNNEI, per germline. V lost 7 bases and J lost 4, with 16 bases in between. The full variable domain, with the rest looked up from reference TRBV2 and TRBJ1-2, is EPEVTQTPSHQVTQMGQEVILRCVPISNHLYFYWYRQILGQKVEFLVSFYNNEISEKSEIFDDQFSVERPDGSNFTLKIRSTKLEDSAMYFCASNRGTDGYGYTFGSGTRLTVV.

This chain uses TRBV9 with TRBJ2-5; perhaps TRBD2 as D (6 bases). The CDR3 extends over 16 amino acids. CDR1 is SGDLS, CDR2 YYNGEE, per germline. The V and J ends lost 4 bases and 3 bases respectively, with 19 bases between them. The chain's CDR3 is CASSTQPGGMKETQYF. The CDR3 DNA is TGTGCCAGCAGCACCCAGCCCGGAGGGATGAAAGAGACCCAGTACTTC.

The rearrangement uses TRBV5-5 and TRBJ2-7; D possibly uses TRBD1 or TRBD2 (5 bases each). Per the germline V gene, CDR1 is SGHKS and CDR2 is YYEKEE (reference sequence). Trimming shortened V by 3 bases and J by 0 bases, and 13 bases separated the two germline ends. There are 15 residues in the CDR3. The CDR3 DNA reads TGTGCCAGCAGCTCCTCGGGACCGAACTCCTACGAGCAGTACTTC. Amino acid sequence: CASSSSGPNSYEQYF.

The chain is built from TRBV27 and TRBJ2-1, with 7 nucleotides matching TRBD1. CDR1 is MNHEY and CDR2 is SMNVEV in the germline V gene (reference sequence). The CDR3 runs 14 residues. With V trimmed by 5 bases and J by 8 bases, 9 bases remained unmatched. Here the CDR3 DNA reads TGTGCCAGCAGTCCGCACGACAGGGTCCATGAGCAGTTCTTC. Protein product: CASSPHDRVHEQFF.

V and J are TRBV6-7 and TRBJ1-1, with no clear D. TRBV6-7 carries the ORF label, with uncertain function. V was trimmed by 11 bases and J by 4 bases, leaving 11 bases between them. The CDR3 is made up of 11 amino acids. The CDR3, as DNA: TGTGCCCCCACAAAAGGCACTGAAGCTTTCTTT. Translating gives CAPTKGTEAFF.

CDR3 sequence (DNA): TGTGCCAGCAGTAGGGACTTCCTAGCGAGCAATCAGCCCCAGCATTTT. It translates to CASSRDFLASNQPQHF. The rearrangement joins TRBV6-6 to TRBJ1-5; possible D gene TRBD1, 5 bases. Germline V CDR1 and CDR2: MNHNY, SVGAGI (reference sequence). The CDR3 runs to 16 residues. V lost 5 bases and J 1 base, leaving 15 bases between the germline ends.

V gene TRBV5-1 combines with J gene TRBJ2-3; the match to TRBD1 covers 7 bases. The CDR3 loop spans 14 amino acids. Germline-derived CDR1 and CDR2 are SGHRS and YFSETQ. V was pared by 4 bases and J by 5 bases, with 7 bases of the junction left unmatched. CDR3 coding DNA: TGCGCCAGCAGCACCGGGACAGTGGGAGATACGCAGTATTTT. Translation: CASSTGTVGDTQYF.

The chain couples TRBV5-4 to TRBJ1-1, with a possible D match to TRBD1 (5 bases). CDR3 size: 14 residues. Germline V gives CDR1 SGHNT, CDR2 YYREEE (reference sequence). V lost 4 bases, J lost 0 bases, and 10 bases lay in between. The CDR3 DNA reads TGTGCCAGCAGCCCGTCGACAGTGAACACTGAAGCTTTCTTT. It codes for CASSPSTVNTEAFF. The complete variable domain, with remaining parts taken from reference TRBV5-4 and TRBJ1-1, reads ETGVTQSPTHLIKTRGQQVTLRCSSQSGHNTVSWYQQALGQGPQFIFQYYREEENGRGNFPPRFSGLQFPNYSSELNVNALELDDSALYLCASSPSTVNTEAFFGQGTRLTVV.

This sequence joins TRBV6-1 and TRBJ1-2; possible D gene TRBD1, 6 bases. The length of the CDR3 is 13 residues. V was cut by 9 bases and J by 8 bases, with 19 bases left in between. Germline values: CDR1 MNHNS, CDR2 SASEGT. The DNA for the CDR3 is TGTGCCAGTCGCCTTGTAGGGGGGAACGGCTACACCTTC. This sequence encodes CASRLVGGNGYTF.

The chain employs TRBV18 and TRBJ1-2; tentative D call: TRBD1 (5 bases). Trimming pared 2 bases from V and 7 bases from J, leaving 20 bases between. Germline CDR1 and CDR2: KGHSH and LQKENI. The CDR3 contains 16 residues. The CDR3 is CASSPFFSGEQAGYTF. The CDR3 DNA follows: TGTGCCAGCTCACCATTCTTCTCGGGAGAACAGGCTGGCTACACCTTC. The full variable domain, with the rest looked up from reference TRBV18 and TRBJ1-2, is NAGVMQNPRHLVRRRGQEARLRCSPMKGHSHVYWYRQLPEEGLKFMVYLQKENIIDESGMPKERFSAEFPKEGPSILRIQQVVRGDSAAYFCASSPFFSGEQAGYTFGSGTRLTVV.

This clone turned up a few times. The chain combines TRBV5-4 with TRBJ1-6; D unclear. Germline V gene data show CDR1 as SGHNT and CDR2 as YYREEE (reference sequence). The V end was cut by 2 bases, the J end by 6 bases, with 9 bases between. CDR3 length: 14 residues. The CDR3 sequence: CASSLISSNSPLHF. As DNA, the CDR3 is TGTGCCAGCAGCTTAATTAGTTCTAATTCACCCCTCCACTTT. Full variable domain (missing parts from reference TRBV5-4 and TRBJ1-6): ETGVTQSPTHLIKTRGQQVTLRCSSQSGHNTVSWYQQALGQGPQFIFQYYREEENGRGNFPPRFSGLQFPNYSSELNVNALELDDSALYLCASSLISSNSPLHFGNGTRLTVT.

The chain couples TRBV30 to TRBJ1-3; no definite D call. CDR3 length equals 16 residues. V was clipped by 0 bases and J by 0 bases, with 12 bases between them. The V gene's germline CDR1 is GTSNPN and CDR2 SVGIG (reference sequence). CDR3 DNA: TGTGCCTGGAGTGTAGGCTCCGGCAGCTCTGGAAACACCATATATTTT. It translates to CAWSVGSGSSGNTIYF.

The CDR3 loop is CASSSISGREGTQYF. Written as DNA, the CDR3 is TGCGCCAGCAGCTCTATCTCAGGGCGGGAAGGGACCCAGTACTTC. This chain links TRBV5-1 with TRBJ2-5, with a tentative D call TRBD2 (6 bases). V lost 3 bases and J 7 bases, leaving 19 bases between the germline ends. Germline CDR1 reads SGHRS; CDR2 reads YFSETQ. This CDR3 has 15 residues.

The chain links TRBV27 to TRBJ1-5; maybe TRBD1 (5 bases). Germline V CDR1 and CDR2: MNHEY, SMNVEV (reference sequence). V lost 0 bases and J lost 4, with 13 bases in between. The CDR3 is 16 amino acids. DNA for the CDR3: TGTGCCAGCAGTTTATCGCGGGACTTCCTTAATCAGCCCCAGCATTTT. This translates into CASSLSRDFLNQPQHF.

The CDR3 is CATSRGAGVHQTYNEQFF. CDR3 in DNA: TGTGCCACCAGCAGAGGGGCGGGAGTCCATCAGACCTACAATGAGCAGTTCTTC. The chain has TRBV15 and TRBJ2-1; 7 positions agree with TRBD2. Trimming cost V 1 base and J 2 bases; bases outside gene matches: 11. Germline V gives CDR1 LNHNV, CDR2 YYDKDF (reference sequence). The CDR3 spans 18 residues.

This chain joins TRBV20-1 and TRBJ2-3, with D possibly being TRBD2 (5 bases). From germline, CDR1 is DFQATT and CDR2 SNEGSKA (reference sequence). V was cut by 4 bases and J by 10 bases, with 12 bases left in between. The CDR3 spans 11 residues. The CDR3 region is CSAMMGSAQYF. CDR3 in DNA: TGCAGTGCTATGATGGGTAGCGCGCAGTATTTT.

The J gene is TRBJ1-2, the V gene TRBV9, with 8 positions matching TRBD1. The V segment lost 0 bases and the J segment 4 bases; nucleotides outside the gene matches: 5. CDR1 SGDLS and CDR2 YYNGEE come from the germline V gene. The CDR3 totals 15 residues. In nucleotides, the CDR3 is TGTGCCAGCAGCGTAGGGCAGGGGGCCATCTATGGCTACACCTTC. Its translation is CASSVGQGAIYGYTF.

This clone was seen just once. This chain links TRBV12-5 with TRBJ1-2; a possible D gene is TRBD1 (6 bases). Trimming left V 7 bases short and J 7 bases short, with 22 bases between. The CDR3 contains 15 residues. CDR1 is LGHNT, CDR2 FRNRAP, per germline. CDR3 amino acids: CASELHIDRRAGYTF. CDR3 sequence (DNA): TGTGCTAGTGAGTTACACATAGACAGGAGAGCTGGCTACACCTTC.

The chain's CDR3 is CASSLGPANTEAFF. The CDR3 nucleotides read TGTGCCAGCAGCTTGGGACCGGCGAACACTGAAGCTTTCTTT. This sequence joins TRBV5-5 and TRBJ1-1, with D uncertain. Per germline, CDR1 SGHKS and CDR2 YYEKEE (reference sequence). The CDR3 sequence is 14 residues long. V shed 0 bases and J shed 1 base, with 7 bases lying between them. The full variable domain, its missing parts supplied by reference TRBV5-5 and TRBJ1-1, is DAGVTQSPTHLIKTRGQQVTLRCSPISGHKSVSWYQQVLGQGPQFIFQYYEKEERGRGNFPDRFSARQFPNYSSELNVNALLLGDSALYLCASSLGPANTEAFFGQGTRLTVV.

This chain links TRBV6-5 with TRBJ1-5, with no clear D. The CDR3 contains 15 residues. Trimming took 5 bases from V and 8 from J, leaving 19 bases between them. CDR1 and CDR2 from the germline V gene are MNHEY and SVGAGI. The CDR3 protein is CASSPAGEVGKPQHF. In nucleotides, the CDR3 is TGTGCCAGCAGTCCGGCCGGGGAGGTTGGGAAGCCCCAGCATTTT.

A few counts support this clone. The genes are TRBV7-3 and TRBJ2-6; D is ambiguous. V lost 1 base to trimming and J lost 1 base, with 5 bases between them. The CDR3 has 15 residues. The V gene's germline CDR1 is SGHTA and CDR2 FQGTGA. The CDR3 nucleotides are TGTGCCAGCAGCTTAATGGCTTCTGGGGCCAACGTCCTGACTTTC. Residues: CASSLMASGANVLTF.